This is a list of T cell receptor beta chains from one sample in a study of T cell repertoires in cytomegalovirus infection. TCRdb itself ran the reads through MiXCR, one entry per CDR3 protein. There are about 310,000 distinct CDR3 sequences in the sample; 20% to 25% occur only once, and about 14% lies in the top ten. For these TCRs, the target antigens are not known. The sequenced sample was cultured PBMCs, obtained from culture after CMV antigen stimulation. All receptors come from a human donor in good health (CMV status not recorded). Some clones in this sample may be carry-over from other donors' samples. Each CDR3 is given with its conserved first and last residue. The order of the fields is clone size, J gene, D gene, V gene, CDR3 protein, CDR3 DNA. A D gene is named only where the DNA matches it firmly. Size is omitted from some rows. Given values are once, few, many or a class for expanded clones.

>NA|TRBJ2-1|NA|TRBV12-3/TRBV12-4
CASSSTTGDNEQFF
TGTGCCAGCAGCTCAACTACGGGGGACAATGAGCAGTTCTTC
>NA|TRBJ2-1|TRBD2|TRBV14
CASSQILAGDNEQFF
TGTGCCAGCAGCCAAATCCTAGCGGGAGACAATGAGCAGTTCTTC
>NA|TRBJ1-2|NA|TRBV28
CASSTPPSPYGYTF
TGTGCCAGCAGCACCCCCCCGAGCCCGTATGGCTACACCTTC
>NA|TRBJ2-1|NA|TRBV6-1
CASSESRWSSYNEQFF
TGTGCCAGCAGTGAAAGCCGGTGGAGCTCCTACAATGAGCAGTTCTTC
>few|TRBJ1-1|NA|TRBV29-1
CSVGITTEAFF
TGCAGCGTTGGCATTACCACTGAAGCTTTCTTT
>once|TRBJ2-1|TRBD2|TRBV11-2
CASSLAGTSGRGEQFF
TGTGCCAGCAGCTTAGCAGGGACTAGCGGGAGGGGTGAGCAGTTCTTC
>few|TRBJ1-5|NA|TRBV4-1
CASSHTIGGAQNQPQHF
TGCGCCAGCAGCCACACCATCGGGGGGGCCCAAAATCAGCCCCAGCATTTT
>few|TRBJ2-2|NA|TRBV24-1
CATSRAQNTGELFF
TGTGCCACCAGTAGAGCTCAAAACACCGGGGAGCTGTTTTTT
>many|TRBJ1-1|NA|TRBV7-6
CASSLIAGNEAFF
TGTGCCAGCAGCTTAATAGCAGGCAATGAAGCTTTCTTT
>few|TRBJ2-1|NA|TRBV6-1
CANGVYNEQFF
TGTGCCAACGGGGTATACAATGAGCAGTTCTTC
>NA|TRBJ1-5|NA|TRBV6-1
CASRWTVYSNQPQHF
TGTGCCAGCAGGTGGACAGTATATAGCAATCAGCCCCAGCATTTT